A single T cell receptor beta chain is shown here with its context. The antigen is undetermined. The germline V gene encodes CDR1 MNHEY and CDR2 SMNVEV (reference sequence). This CDR3 contains 15 residues. V was clipped by 6 bases and J by 5 bases; unmatched bases: 10. These data originate in a study of cytomegalovirus exposure and HLA in healthy donors. General study results and limits: Later on, an analysis tied 15,000 to 20,000 TCR beta sequences to HLA alleles at 0.05 false discovery rate. Whilst most TCR sequences proved rare, a subset of public TCRs occurred across many donors. It was reported that the classifier diagnosed cytomegalovirus status with high specificity and sensitivity in both the original and validation cohorts.

The PCR used 60 Vbeta and 13 Jbeta primers. Sequenced by immunoSEQ multiplex PCR; TCRdb stores in-frame clones only, minus some. This sample has some 150,000 clones, with 70% to 85% found just once. Sequencing was done on a sample of PBMCs. The receptor's source is a man aged 25 to 40 in good health and CMV-seropositive. The chain carries TRBV27 and TRBJ1-1, with TRBD1 identical over 9 bases. CDR3 protein: CASSSPGTGRTEAFF. In DNA, the CDR3 is TGTGCCAGCAGCTCGCCCGGGACAGGGAGGACTGAAGCTTTCTTT.